The clone carrying this T cell receptor beta chain was picked up one time. The antigen is not known. This sample is part of a study of cytomegalovirus exposure and HLA in healthy donors. Overall study findings and caveats: Links to common viral pathogens appeared, in a later analysis, for several of the most significant clusters. Immune exposure information comprised only CMV serostatus. 87-base-pair reads could not separate some V segments, including TRBV6-2 and TRBV6-3.

This CDR3 comprises 15 residues. CDR1 and CDR2 (germline): SGDLS, YYNGEE. V dropped 0 bases and J dropped 1 base, with 10 bases sitting between them. The PCR was carried out with 60 Vbeta primers and 13 Jbeta primers. In the original analysis: Some 11 million of the roughly 80 million unique TCR beta chains counted in a later analysis were shared. Generated by immunoSEQ multiplex PCR, the TCRdb table keeps only in-frame clones and is missing some. That table furnishes V, J and clone size, whereas the DNA furnished D and trimming. The table shows over 200,000 clones, with more than 75% occurring only once.

This sequence joins TRBV9 and TRBJ2-5, with a tentative D call TRBD2 (6 bases). The receptor was isolated from a woman aged 40 to 50 in good health and CMV-seropositive. Sequenced input: PBMCs. The CDR3 sequence is CASSVGGAIQETQYF. CDR3 sequence (DNA): TGTGCCAGCAGCGTAGGCGGGGCCATCCAAGAGACCCAGTACTTC.